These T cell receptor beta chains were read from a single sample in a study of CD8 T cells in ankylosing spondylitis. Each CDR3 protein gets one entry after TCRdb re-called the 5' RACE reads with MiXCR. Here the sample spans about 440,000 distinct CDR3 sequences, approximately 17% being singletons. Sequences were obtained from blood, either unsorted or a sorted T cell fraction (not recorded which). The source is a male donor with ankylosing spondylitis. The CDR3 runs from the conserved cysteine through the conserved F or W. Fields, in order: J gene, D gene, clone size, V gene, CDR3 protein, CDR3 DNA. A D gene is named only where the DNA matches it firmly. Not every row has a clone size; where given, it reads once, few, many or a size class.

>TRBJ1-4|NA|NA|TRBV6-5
CASSYSAVTGSSEKLFF
TGTGCCAGCAGTTACTCCGCCGTTACAGGGTCATCGGAAAAACTGTTTTTT
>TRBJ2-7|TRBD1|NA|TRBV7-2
CASSLAGTGGPYEQYF
TGTGCCAGCAGCTTAGCTGGGACAGGGGGACCCTACGAGCAGTACTTC
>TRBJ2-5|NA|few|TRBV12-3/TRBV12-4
CASSLGEMAQYF
TGTGCCAGCAGTTTAGGAGAAATGGCCCAGTACTTC
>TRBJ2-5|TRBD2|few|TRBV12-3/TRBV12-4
CASRRLAGETQYF
TGTGCCAGCAGAAGACTAGCGGGAGAGACCCAGTACTTC
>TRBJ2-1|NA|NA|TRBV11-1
CASGSRNRAPGEQFF
TGTGCCAGCGGTTCGAGGAACCGGGCCCCGGGTGAGCAGTTCTTC
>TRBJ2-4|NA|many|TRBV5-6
CASSLRAGFGNIQYF
TGTGCCAGCAGCTTGCGCGCGGGGTTTGGAAACATTCAGTACTTC
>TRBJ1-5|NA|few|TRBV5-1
CASSLGEGKGNQPQHF
TGCGCCAGCAGCTTGGGGGAAGGGAAGGGAAATCAGCCCCAGCATTTT
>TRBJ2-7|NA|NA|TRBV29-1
CSVKGDWYEQYF
TGCAGCGTCAAGGGGGACTGGTACGAGCAGTACTTC
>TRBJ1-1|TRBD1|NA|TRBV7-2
CASSSGDRRALTEAFF
TGTGCCAGCAGCTCCGGGGACAGGAGAGCATTAACTGAAGCTTTCTTT
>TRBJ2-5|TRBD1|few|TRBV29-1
CSVARGLETQYF
TGCAGCGTTGCAAGGGGGCTCGAGACCCAGTACTTC
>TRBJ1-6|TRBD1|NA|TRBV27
CASSPWDRDNSPLHF
TGTGCCAGCAGTCCGTGGGACAGGGATAATTCACCCCTCCACTTT
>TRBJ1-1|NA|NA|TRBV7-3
CASTGSVGRYTEAFF
TGTGCCAGCACGGGGAGTGTTGGTCGATACACTGAAGCTTTCTTT
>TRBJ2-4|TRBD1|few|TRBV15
CATSTGGDRVKNIQYF
TGTGCCACCAGCACGGGTGGGGACAGGGTCAAAAACATTCAGTACTTC
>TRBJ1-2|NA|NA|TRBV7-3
CASSLNLPGTNSNYGYTF
TGTGCCAGCAGCTTAAATCTGCCAGGGACCAATTCTAACTATGGCTACACCTTC
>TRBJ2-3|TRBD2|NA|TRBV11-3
CASSLRLAGRTDTQYF
TGTGCCAGCAGCTTAAGGCTAGCGGGGCGCACAGATACGCAGTATTTT
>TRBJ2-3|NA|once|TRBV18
CASSPGHGGDTQYF
TGTGCCAGCTCACCAGGACACGGAGGGGATACGCAGTATTTT
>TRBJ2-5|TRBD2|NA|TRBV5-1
CASSTGLAGRQETQYF
TGCGCCAGCAGCACGGGACTAGCGGGCCGCCAAGAGACCCAGTACTTC
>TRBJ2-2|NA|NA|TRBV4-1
CASSQDSAERGTGELFF
TGCGCCAGCAGCCAAGATAGTGCTGAGCGAGGCACCGGGGAGCTGTTTTTT
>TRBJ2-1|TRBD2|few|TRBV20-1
CSARLAANYNEQFF
TGCAGTGCTAGACTAGCGGCAAACTACAATGAGCAGTTCTTC
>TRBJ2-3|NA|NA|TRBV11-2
CASSGRLVNRADTQYF
TGTGCCAGCAGCGGTCGACTGGTTAATCGGGCAGATACGCAGTATTTT
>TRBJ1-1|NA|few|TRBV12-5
CASGLGENTEAFF
TGTGCTAGTGGTTTGGGAGAGAACACTGAAGCTTTCTTT
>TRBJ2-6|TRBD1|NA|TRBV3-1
CASSPGTGTLDLLSGANVLTF
TGTGCCAGCAGCCCCGGGACAGGGACCTTAGATCTCCTCTCTGGGGCCAACGTCCTGACTTTC
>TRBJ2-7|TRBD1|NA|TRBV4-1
CASSRGMDRIYEQYF
TGCGCCAGCAGCCGGGGGATGGACAGGATTTACGAGCAGTACTTC
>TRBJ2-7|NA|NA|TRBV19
CASSKGVSYEQYF
TGTGCCAGTAGTAAGGGGGTTTCCTACGAGCAGTACTTC
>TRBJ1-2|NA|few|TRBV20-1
CSARLTDYGYTF
TGCAGTGCTAGGCTAACAGACTATGGCTACACCTTC
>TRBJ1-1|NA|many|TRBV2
CASSEWGGFEAFF
TGTGCCAGCAGTGAATGGGGGGGCTTTGAAGCTTTCTTT
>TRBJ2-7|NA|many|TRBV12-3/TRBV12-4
CASSRRGAMYEQYF
TGTGCCAGCAGTCGGAGGGGGGCTATGTACGAGCAGTACTTC
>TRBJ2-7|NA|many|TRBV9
CASSVDWRPYYEQYF
TGTGCCAGCAGCGTAGACTGGAGGCCCTACTACGAGCAGTACTTC
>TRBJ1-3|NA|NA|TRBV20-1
CSASTNVRSYSGNTIYF
TGCAGTGCTAGTACCAACGTAAGGAGCTACTCTGGAAACACCATATATTTT
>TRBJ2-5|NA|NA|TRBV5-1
CASSPAPGIETQYF
TGCGCCAGCAGCCCGGCGCCAGGGATAGAGACCCAGTACTTC